This T cell receptor beta chain comes out of a study of blood T cell repertoires in COVID-19. Germline assignment: CDR1 MNHNY and CDR2 SVGAGI (reference sequence). J gave up 2 bases and V 5 bases, and 3 bases lay outside the gene matches. CDR3 length: 15 residues. TCRdb keeps only in-frame clones here, not all; method: immunoSEQ multiplex PCR. This sample yields 150,000 to 200,000 clones, of which roughly 90% are seen a single time; over 15% belongs to the top ten. The chain joins TRBV6-6 to TRBJ2-3; TRBD2 matches 11 bases. The specimen sequenced was peripheral blood. The TCR was taken from a man aged 60 to 69 with active or convalescent COVID-19. CDR3 coding DNA: TGTGCCAGCAGTCAACTAGCGGGGGTCACAGATACGCAGTATTTT. It specifies CASSQLAGVTDTQYF.